This T cell receptor beta chain was found in a study of blood T cell repertoires in COVID-19. Enrolled through a virtual design, the participants were between roughly 18 and 90 years of age and came from about two dozen US areas. Only in-frame clones appear in the TCRdb table, and some are missing; sequencing was by immunoSEQ multiplex PCR. Here the sample spans some 160,000 clones, roughly 84% being singletons. The CDR3 is 13 residues long. Trimming stripped 8 bases from V and 0 bases from J, with 10 bases between. Germline CDR1 reads ENHRY; CDR2 reads SYGVKD. The receptor was derived from a woman aged 45-65 years who had recovered from COVID-19. Material: PBMCs or T cells enriched from blood (not recorded which). The chain recombines TRBV10-3 with TRBJ1-2; no firm D call. The CDR3 sequence: CAIGGLANYGYTF. CDR3 in DNA: TGTGCCATCGGAGGGCTAGCTAACTATGGCTACACCTTC.